This entry lists 18 T cell receptor beta chains sequenced from one sample in a study of CXCR3-negative and CXCR3-positive naive CD8 T cells. 5' RACE that incorporated UMI labels was used to prepare the TRB cDNA libraries. After re-calling the 5' RACE reads, TCRdb lists one entry per CDR3 protein, DNA absent. This table lists around 92,000 distinct CDR3 sequences. The sequenced sample consisted of naive CXCR3- CD8+ T cells from blood. Documented subset: CD45RO-CCR7+CD27+CD95- naive CD8+ T cells lacking CXCR3 (TNR3-). The source is a human donor in good health. Some clones in this sample may be carry-over from other donors' samples.

This chain connects TRBV12-3 or TRBV12-4 to TRBJ2-2; TCRdb names TRBD1, which stays unverified in the absence of DNA. This CDR3 is built from 13 residues. The CDR3 is CASVPPAPGELFF.

The genes are TRBV4-3 and TRBJ2-3; TCRdb proposes TRBD2, but this gene call is untestable without DNA. The CDR3 totals 17 residues. The V gene's germline CDR1 is LGHNA and CDR2 YSLEER. The CDR3 spells CASSQDRERGGLDTQYF.

The chain employs TRBV11-2 and TRBJ2-7; TCRdb selects TRBD1, and the lack of DNA leaves this call unchecked. The CDR3 runs to 16 residues. The germline gives CDR1 SGHAT, CDR2 FQNNGV. The CDR3: CASSPTGQGAGYEQYF.

The chain joins TRBV11-2 to TRBJ2-5. Germline V lookup: CDR1 SGHAT, CDR2 FQNNGV. This CDR3 contains 15 residues. The CDR3 loop reads CASSLDGSGQETQYF. Full variable domain (rest looked up from reference TRBV11-2 and TRBJ2-5): EAGVAQSPRYKIIEKRQSVAFWCNPISGHATLYWYQQILGQGPKLLIQFQNNGVVDDSQLPKDRFSAERLKGVDSTLKIQPAKLEDSAVYLCASSLDGSGQETQYFGPGTRLLVL.

CDR3 loop: CASSPPVGDRGYNEQFF. This rearrangement joins TRBV7-9 to TRBJ2-1; the D call of TRBD1 rests on TCRdb alone, since no DNA is present to check it. The CDR3 is 17 amino acids. In germline, CDR1 is SEHNR, CDR2 FQNEAQ (reference sequence).

Here the CDR3 reads CATSSWTSPNTGELFF. The chain couples TRBV15 to TRBJ2-2; TCRdb's assignment of TRBD2 cannot be checked, as there is no DNA. The CDR3 totals 16 residues. CDR1 is LNHNV, CDR2 YYDKDF, per germline (reference sequence).

The V gene is TRBV20-1, the J gene TRBJ1-2. Germline assignment: CDR1 DFQATT and CDR2 SNEGSKA (reference sequence). The CDR3 covers 14 residues. The CDR3 sequence is CSARGKELNYGYTF.

The chain is built from TRBV29-1 and TRBJ1-1; TCRdb's assignment of TRBD1 cannot be checked, as there is no DNA. The CDR3 covers 14 residues. CDR1 SQVTM and CDR2 ANQGSEA come from the germline V gene. The CDR3 protein is CSVDIGRVNTEAFF.

V gene TRBV29-1 combines with J gene TRBJ1-2; TCRdb's assignment of TRBD1 cannot be checked, as there is no DNA. The CDR3 contains 12 residues. Germline-derived CDR1 and CDR2 are SQVTM and ANQGSEA. The CDR3 loop reads CSARQSSYGYTF.

The genes are TRBV28 and TRBJ2-1; the D call from TCRdb, TRBD1, cannot be confirmed without DNA. The CDR3 extends over 16 amino acids. Germline V lookup: CDR1 MDHEN, CDR2 SYDVKM. CDR3 sequence: CASSLGPGSHYNEQFF.

The chain joins TRBV7-9 to TRBJ2-7; TCRdb calls TRBD2, which cannot be checked without DNA. Germline assignment: CDR1 SEHNR and CDR2 FQNEAQ (reference sequence). The CDR3 length is 16 residues. CDR3 in amino acids: CASSGTTSYVSYEQYF.

The V gene is TRBV7-2, the J gene TRBJ2-7; TCRdb proposes TRBD1, but this gene call is untestable without DNA. The CDR3 runs 14 residues. Germline loops: CDR1 SGHTA, CDR2 FQGNSA. The CDR3 sequence is CASSTGTGGYEQYF.

This chain uses TRBV7-2 with TRBJ1-2. Germline values: CDR1 SGHTA, CDR2 FQGNSA. The CDR3 sequence is 15 residues long. CDR3 residues: CASSFFGPAGYGYTF.

V and J are TRBV7-2 and TRBJ1-2; TCRdb's D gene call, TRBD1, goes unchecked for lack of DNA. Per the germline V gene, CDR1 is SGHTA and CDR2 is FQGNSA. The CDR3 is 14 residues long. This chain's CDR3 is CASSPPGTEYGYTF.

V is TRBV21-1 and J is TRBJ2-6; TCRdb lists TRBD1, though no DNA is available to test this call. TRBV21-1 is a documented pseudogene. The length of the CDR3 is 16 residues. CDR3 amino acids: CASSNTPGPDSNVLTF.

The V call is TRBV7-3, the J call TRBJ2-1; TCRdb gives TRBD1 as the D gene, but with no DNA this cannot be confirmed. Looked up from germline, CDR1 is SGHTA and CDR2 is FQGTGA. The CDR3 covers 13 residues. The CDR3 reads CASSSGYGNEQFF.

The rearrangement joins TRBV7-9 to TRBJ2-5; TCRdb reports TRBD1, a call that lacks DNA to check it against. The CDR3 has 14 amino acids. In germline, CDR1 is SEHNR, CDR2 FQNEAQ (reference sequence). Here the CDR3 reads CASSEQDSPETQYF.

The rearrangement joins TRBV7-2 to TRBJ2-7; as DNA is missing, the TRBD2 call by TCRdb cannot be tested. The germline V gene has CDR1 SGHTA and CDR2 FQGNSA. The CDR3 loop spans 15 amino acids. This CDR3 is CASSMGLAASYEQYF.